Below are 9 T cell receptor beta chains sequenced from a single sample in a study of CD8 T cells in Susac syndrome. The RNA input was roughly 0.45 to 1 ug, and it was reverse transcribed with random hexamers. TCRdb reprocessed the immunoSEQ multiplex PCR reads with MiXCR, giving one entry per CDR3 protein. The sample holds 250,000 or so distinct CDR3 sequences, roughly 93% seen once. The sequenced sample was CD4+ T cells from PBMCs. The receptor source for this set is a human donor with multiple sclerosis.

The rearrangement links TRBV5-1 to TRBJ2-7; D perhaps matches TRBD1 (6 bases). In germline, CDR1 is SGHRS, CDR2 YFSETQ. The CDR3 runs to 18 residues. V lost 2 bases, J lost 2 bases, and 23 bases lay in between. CDR3 in amino acids: CASSFLRLGTILTYEQYF. The CDR3 coding sequence is TGCGCCAGCAGCTTCCTACGTTTGGGGACAATCTTAACCTACGAGCAGTACTTC.

CDR3 region: CAWRNKREVDTQYF. DNA of the CDR3: TGTGCCTGGAGGAATAAGCGGGAGGTAGATACGCAGTATTTT. The chain uses TRBV30 and TRBJ2-3; 9 bases are shared with TRBD2. The ends lost 3 bases at V and 5 bases at J; junction bases unmatched: 6. The CDR3 runs 14 residues. CDR1 GTSNPN and CDR2 SVGIG come from the germline V gene (reference sequence).

The table lists this clonotype with a few counts. The chain uses TRBV2 and TRBJ2-7; D is uncertain. This CDR3 is built from 12 residues. V lost 8 bases and J 4 bases, leaving 12 bases between the germline ends. Germline V gene data show CDR1 as SNHLY and CDR2 as FYNNEI. The CDR3 bases are TGTGCCAGCTTGGACGGAAGGTACGAGCAGTACTTC. Encoded protein: CASLDGRYEQYF.

The count of this clonotype is one. The chain uses TRBV7-8 and TRBJ2-1; 7 bases are a match to TRBD1. V dropped 1 base and J dropped 4; count of bases not matched to a gene: 4. Germline V CDR1 and CDR2: SGHVS, FQNEAQ. CDR3 length: 15 residues. CDR3 loop: CASSLEDRLYNEQFF. The DNA for the CDR3 is TGTGCCAGCAGCTTAGAGGACAGGCTTTACAATGAGCAGTTCTTC.

This chain uses TRBV28 with TRBJ2-5; D perhaps matches TRBD1 (6 bases). The CDR3 loop spans 12 amino acids. V lost 9 bases to trimming and J lost 5 bases, with 13 bases between them. Germline-derived CDR1 and CDR2 are MDHEN and SYDVKM. CDR3 region: CASTGLVETQYF. The CDR3 nucleotides read TGTGCCAGTACAGGGTTGGTCGAGACCCAGTACTTC.

The rearrangement joins TRBV6-4 to TRBJ1-5; D not resolved. Germline assignment: CDR1 MRHNA and CDR2 SNTAGT. The length of the CDR3 is 13 residues. Trimming pared 10 bases from V and 6 bases from J, leaving 16 bases between. The CDR3 loop reads CATSLRVGQPQHF. CDR3 in DNA: TGTGCCACCTCTCTCCGGGTGGGTCAGCCCCAGCATTTT.

The V gene is TRBV12-5, the J gene TRBJ1-5; 9 bases match TRBD1. Looked up from germline, CDR1 is LGHNT and CDR2 is FRNRAP. CDR3 size: 14 residues. The V segment lost 6 bases and the J segment 4 bases; nucleotides outside the gene matches: 4. The CDR3 DNA reads TGTGCTAGTGGCCAGGGACAGGGTAATCAGCCCCAGCATTTT. Amino acids: CASGQGQGNQPQHF.

The chain employs TRBV30 and TRBJ2-2; D is perhaps TRBD2 (5 bases). The CDR3 has 14 residues. The V end was cut by 3 bases, the J end by 0 bases, with 8 bases between. Germline lookup yields CDR1 GTSNPN and CDR2 SVGIG (reference sequence). DNA of the CDR3: TGTGCCTGGAGGAGGGTATCGAACACCGGGGAGCTGTTTTTT. Protein: CAWRRVSNTGELFF.

The rearrangement links TRBV3-1 to TRBJ1-3; a possible D gene is TRBD1 (6 bases). Germline loops: CDR1 LGHDT, CDR2 YNNKEL (reference sequence). Trimming took 5 bases from V and 11 from J, leaving 13 bases between them. The CDR3 runs 12 residues. The CDR3 is CASSEIRGPIYF. The DNA of the CDR3 is TGTGCCAGCAGCGAAATCAGGGGCCCCATATATTTT.